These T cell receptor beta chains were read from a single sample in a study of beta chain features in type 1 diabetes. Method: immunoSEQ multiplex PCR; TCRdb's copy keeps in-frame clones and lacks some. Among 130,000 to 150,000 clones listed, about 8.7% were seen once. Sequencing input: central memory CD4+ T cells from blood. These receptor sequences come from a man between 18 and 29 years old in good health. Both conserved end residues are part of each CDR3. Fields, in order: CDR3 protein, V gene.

cdr3_aa: CASSQDEGELFF; v_call: TRBV4-2
cdr3_aa: CASSPPRAAPETQYF; v_call: TRBV25-1
cdr3_aa: CASSLTPRGTGNSPLHF; v_call: TRBV7-2
cdr3_aa: CASSQSWEGREAFF; v_call: TRBV4-3
cdr3_aa: CASSTDSNEQFF; v_call: TRBV11-2
cdr3_aa: CASAGVLNYGYTF; v_call: TRBV19
cdr3_aa: CASSPWTMNTGELFF; v_call: TRBV9
cdr3_aa: CASSLLADTYEQYF; v_call: TRBV5-4
cdr3_aa: CASSQIAGGGDTQYF; v_call: TRBV14
cdr3_aa: CASSTDRGATNEKLFF; v_call: TRBV5-1
cdr3_aa: CASSLVSRGTDTQYF; v_call: TRBV7-2
cdr3_aa: CASTLAGSDEQFF; v_call: TRBV5-4
cdr3_aa: CASSRSGGGADTQYF; v_call: TRBV11-2
cdr3_aa: CASSVGGPRTDTQYF; v_call: TRBV9
cdr3_aa: CASSPGGQIDSPLHF; v_call: TRBV18
cdr3_aa: CASSWTSALGTQYF; v_call: TRBV5-4
cdr3_aa: CATSRVPQGAREQFF; v_call: TRBV15
cdr3_aa: CASSLSGGEQETQYF; v_call: TRBV7-2
cdr3_aa: CASSFPGGTEAFF; v_call: TRBV5-6
cdr3_aa: CASSPDRDRGTGELFF; v_call: TRBV9
cdr3_aa: CASSPDKFKRQQYF; v_call: TRBV2
cdr3_aa: CASRLAGGETRYF; v_call: TRBV5-8
cdr3_aa: CASSLQGRGSPLHF; v_call: TRBV6-5
cdr3_aa: CASTSGTGSYNEQFF; v_call: TRBV6-1
cdr3_aa: CASSPPGGSEDTQYF; v_call: TRBV5-1
cdr3_aa: CASSSSGGSNEQFF; v_call: TRBV11-2
cdr3_aa: CASSLNLLAGGVTDTQYF; v_call: TRBV11-2
cdr3_aa: CASSPSTDTQYF; v_call: TRBV7-3
cdr3_aa: CASSWGGSGDGYTF; v_call: TRBV23-1
cdr3_aa: CSVVLLKGANNEQFF; v_call: TRBV29-1
cdr3_aa: CASSVGTSNEQFF; v_call: TRBV6-1
cdr3_aa: CAVTGGSYGYTF; v_call: TRBV30
cdr3_aa: CASSAYNEQFF; v_call: TRBV6-5
cdr3_aa: CASSQFGGWEETQYF; v_call: TRBV4-1
cdr3_aa: CASSYSWTGLTDTQYF; v_call: TRBV6-5
cdr3_aa: CASSQGYSGYTF; v_call: TRBV4-1
cdr3_aa: CSVPDRDSQETQYF; v_call: TRBV29-1
cdr3_aa: CASSPATSGEGNEQFF; v_call: TRBV5-4
cdr3_aa: CASSLGRGNRKDHEQYF; v_call: TRBV5-4
cdr3_aa: CASSYESKGGKLFF; v_call: TRBV6-5
cdr3_aa: CASRKDRVGTQPQHF; v_call: TRBV2
cdr3_aa: CAWRRRGPTNEKLFF; v_call: TRBV30
cdr3_aa: CASSDSGYGYTF; v_call: TRBV14
cdr3_aa: CASSLGLAGHTDTQYF; v_call: TRBV7-8
cdr3_aa: CASSAWGQGSYGYTF; v_call: TRBV9
cdr3_aa: CAIRGTSGGYNEQFF; v_call: TRBV10-3
cdr3_aa: CASTGGGAFGPMETQYF; v_call: TRBV7-2
cdr3_aa: CAWSARGLPSNQPQHF; v_call: TRBV30